Presented here are 16 T cell receptor beta chains from one specimen sequenced in a study of beta chain features in type 1 diabetes. Their cognate antigens are unknown. Study-level points and caveats: Significant though moderate, a shortening of TCRB CDR3s appeared in all four CD4+ subsets of Type 1 diabetes patients.

Of the isolated RNA, all was reverse transcribed, and so the sequenced material was expressed TCRB transcripts. Data came from immunoSEQ multiplex PCR; TCRdb stores just in-frame clones and leaves some out. The sample lists a few hundred thousand clones, more than 11% occurring once. Sequenced: naive CD4+ T cells from blood. The receptors here all came from a young man with type 1 diabetes.

This chain connects TRBV11-2 to TRBJ2-5; D is perhaps TRBD2 (7 bases). Germline V gene lookup returns CDR1 SGHAT and CDR2 FQNNGV. Trimming took off 6 bases at V and 2 bases at J, with 22 bases between the two ends. The CDR3 spans 17 residues. In DNA form, the CDR3 reads TGTGCCAGCAGACTTACAGGGCGGGGGAGCGGACAAGAGACCCAGTACTTC. It translates to CASRLTGRGSGQETQYF.

The J gene is TRBJ2-1, the V gene TRBV18; D remains ambiguous. V lost 0 bases and J lost 7, with 7 bases in between. The CDR3 loop spans 13 amino acids. CDR1 and CDR2 from the germline V gene are KGHSH and LQKENI. Here the CDR3 reads CASSPPAANEQFF. CDR3 in DNA: TGTGCCAGCTCACCACCGGCGGCAAATGAGCAGTTCTTC.

This clone was found a few times. CDR3: CASTTGGMETQYF. The CDR3 bases are TGTGCCAGCACGACCGGGGGAATGGAGACCCAGTACTTC. The chain couples TRBV11-2 to TRBJ2-5; tentatively, D is TRBD2 (6 bases). The V end was cut by 7 bases, the J end by 5 bases, with 14 bases between. From germline, CDR1 is SGHAT and CDR2 FQNNGV. The CDR3 extends over 13 amino acids.

This clone has just a few counts. V is TRBV29-1 and J is TRBJ1-1, with a weak D call TRBD1 (5 bases). Trimming cost V 6 bases and J 1 base, with 12 bases left between them. This CDR3 has 13 amino acids. The germline CDR1 and CDR2 sequences are SQVTM and ANQGSEA. CDR3 bases: TGCAGCGTCCAAGGACAATGGAACACTGAAGCTTTCTTT. Amino acids: CSVQGQWNTEAFF.

J is TRBJ2-7 and V is TRBV7-9; the match to TRBD1 covers 8 bases. The ends lost 2 bases at V and 7 bases at J; junction bases unmatched: 4. Germline-derived CDR1 and CDR2 are SEHNR and FQNEAQ (reference sequence). The CDR3 runs to 13 residues. CDR3 residues: CASSLQGAGEQYF. CDR3 nucleotide sequence: TGTGCCAGCAGCTTACAGGGGGCTGGGGAGCAGTACTTC.

The chain has TRBV2 and TRBJ2-7; 10 positions agree with TRBD2. The CDR3 loop spans 15 amino acids. CDR1 SNHLY and CDR2 FYNNEI come from the germline V gene. Trimming removed 3 bases from V and 7 bases from J; junction bases left unmatched: 9. Here the CDR3 reads CASSELLAGTKEQYF. In DNA, the CDR3 is TGTGCCAGCAGTGAGTTACTAGCGGGAACGAAGGAGCAGTACTTC.

V usage is TRBV7-6 and J usage is TRBJ2-1; 7 positions match TRBD2. The CDR3 consists of 13 residues. CDR1 and CDR2 (germline): SGHVS, FNYEAQ. V lost 6 bases, J lost 8 bases, and 7 bases stayed unmatched. The CDR3 region is CASRTGLDDEQFF. The CDR3 bases are TGTGCCAGCAGAACAGGACTAGACGATGAGCAGTTCTTC.

This clone was seen only a few times. The rearrangement links TRBV7-2 to TRBJ2-4; 9 bases align to TRBD2. CDR1 is SGHTA, CDR2 FQGNSA, per germline. The ends lost 2 bases at V and 5 bases at J; junction bases unmatched: 13. The CDR3 contains 18 residues. The CDR3 coding sequence is TGTGCCAGCAGCTTACGGCGGGTAGCGGGAGCGCAGGAAAACATTCAGTACTTC. It codes for CASSLRRVAGAQENIQYF. The full variable domain, completed using reference TRBV7-2 and TRBJ2-4, is GAGVSQSPSNKVTEKGKDVELRCDPISGHTALYWYRQSLGQGLEFLIYFQGNSAPDKSGLPSDRFSAERTGGSVSTLTIQRTQQEDSAVYLCASSLRRVAGAQENIQYFGAGTRLSVL.

This chain connects TRBV20-1 to TRBJ1-1; D gene unclear. V shed 8 bases and J shed 1 base, with 8 bases lying between them. The V gene's germline CDR1 is DFQATT and CDR2 SNEGSKA (reference sequence). This CDR3 region has 11 residues. Here the CDR3 DNA reads TGCAGTTGGGGAGGGAACACTGAAGCTTTCTTT. Translation: CSWGGNTEAFF.

The rearrangement links TRBV28 to TRBJ2-5; D is perhaps TRBD1 (5 bases). Germline V gene sequence: CDR1 MDHEN, CDR2 SYDVKM. This CDR3 contains 14 residues. Deletions cut 3 bases from V and 4 bases from J, with 12 bases between. CDR3 DNA: TGTGCCAGCAGTTTCGATAGGGGCGGAGAGACCCAGTACTTC. This gives the protein CASSFDRGGETQYF.

This rearrangement joins TRBV12-5 to TRBJ2-1; TRBD2 agrees at 10 bases. With V trimmed by 6 bases and J by 4 bases, 6 bases remained unmatched. Germline V gene lookup returns CDR1 LGHNT and CDR2 FRNRAP. This CDR3 contains 15 residues. The CDR3 loop reads CASGLGLAVYNEQFF. Written as DNA, the CDR3 is TGTGCTAGTGGCCTCGGACTAGCGGTTTACAATGAGCAGTTCTTC.

This rearrangement joins TRBV30 to TRBJ2-7; TRBD2 agrees at 7 bases. The germline V gene has CDR1 GTSNPN and CDR2 SVGIG (reference sequence). The CDR3 is made up of 15 amino acids. V was clipped by 4 bases and J by 2 bases; unmatched bases: 11. In DNA form, the CDR3 reads TGTGCCTGGACCCCAGGGAGGGTGAGGACCTACGAGCAGTACTTC. This sequence encodes CAWTPGRVRTYEQYF.

A few counts support this clone. The chain couples TRBV7-2 to TRBJ2-5; D perhaps matches TRBD1 (5 bases). This CDR3 region has 13 residues. Trimming cost V 7 bases and J 4 bases, with 13 bases left between them. CDR1 SGHTA and CDR2 FQGNSA come from the germline V gene. The CDR3 nucleotides are TGTGCCAGCACCCTGACAGCCGGAGAGACCCAGTACTTC. Translated, it gives CASTLTAGETQYF. Using reference TRBV7-2 and TRBJ2-5 for the parts outside the CDR3, the full variable domain is GAGVSQSPSNKVTEKGKDVELRCDPISGHTALYWYRQSLGQGLEFLIYFQGNSAPDKSGLPSDRFSAERTGGSVSTLTIQRTQQEDSAVYLCASTLTAGETQYFGPGTRLLVL.

This clone came up a few times. The V and J genes are TRBV10-3 and TRBJ2-7, with D possibly matching TRBD1 (6 bases). This CDR3 is 14 amino acids long. The V gene's germline CDR1 is ENHRY and CDR2 SYGVKD. Trimming took 4 bases from V and 5 from J, leaving 15 bases between them. Here the CDR3 reads CAISGQGSGNEQYF. CDR3 in DNA: TGTGCCATCAGTGGTCAGGGGTCAGGGAACGAGCAGTACTTC.

V and J are TRBV16 and TRBJ2-5; tentatively, D is TRBD2 (7 bases). CDR1 and CDR2 (germline): KGHSY, FQNENV. V was trimmed by 4 bases and J by 4 bases, leaving 13 bases between them. This CDR3 spans 14 amino acids. CDR3 DNA sequence: TGTGCCAGCAGCCCCGGGGGGCCGAGAGAGACCCAGTACTTC. It specifies CASSPGGPRETQYF.

V is TRBV5-4 and J is TRBJ2-5, with 9 bases identical to TRBD1. Germline V gene data show CDR1 as SGHNT and CDR2 as YYREEE (reference sequence). Trimming took 4 bases from V and 4 from J; bases not matched to a gene: 5. This CDR3 spans 14 amino acids. The CDR3 sequence: CASSVRQGGETQYF. The CDR3 DNA reads as TGTGCCAGCAGCGTCAGACAGGGGGGAGAGACCCAGTACTTC.